These T cell receptor beta chains were read from a single sample in a study of blood T cell repertoires in COVID-19. Sequencing used immunoSEQ multiplex PCR; TCRdb keeps in-frame clones, though not all of them. The repertoire consists of around 290,000 clones, with about nine tenths occurring once and the leading ten covering over 2%. Sequenced: PBMCs or T cells enriched from blood (not recorded which). These TCRs come from a woman aged 18-30 years who had recovered from COVID-19. CDR3s include the opening cysteine and the closing phenylalanine or tryptophan. A D gene is named only where the DNA matches it firmly. Some rows have no size entry. The others give once, few or many, or a class for an expanded clone.

TRBV3-1/TRBV3-2,TRBJ2-7,NA,NA,TGTGCCAGCAGCCTCCGGGACTCCCCCGCCTACGAGCAGTACTTC,CASSLRDSPAYEQYF
TRBV27,TRBJ1-5,NA,NA,TGTGCCAGCAGTTTAGAGGAGAGGACTTCCCCTAGGAGCAATCAGCCCCAGCATTTT,CASSLEERTSPRSNQPQHF
TRBV9,TRBJ2-1,NA,TRBD2,TGTGCCAGCAGCGTAGGGGGACTAGCGCTGAGCTCCTACAATGAGCAGTTCTTC,CASSVGGLALSSYNEQFF
TRBV2,TRBJ2-1,NA,NA,TGTGCCGGAACTAACGTAACCCCCTACAATGAGCAGTTCTTC,CAGTNVTPYNEQFF
TRBV7-9,TRBJ1-1,NA,TRBD1,TGTGCCAGCAGCGGACAGGGGGCTACTGAAGCTTTCTTT,CASSGQGATEAFF
TRBV28,TRBJ2-7,NA,TRBD2,TGTGCCAGCACCTCTGGGACTAGGGCATTTAAGTACTTC,CASTSGTRAFKYF
TRBV3-1/TRBV3-2,TRBJ1-1,NA,TRBD1,TGTGCCAGCAGCCAAGAACCGGGACAGGCCATTATGAACACTGAAGCTTTCTTT,CASSQEPGQAIMNTEAFF
TRBV7-8,TRBJ1-2,NA,TRBD1,TGTGCCAGCAGCTGGGGACAGGGGGCGCGTTACTACACCTTC,CASSWGQGARYYTF
TRBV19,TRBJ2-1,NA,TRBD2,TGTGCCAGTAACTTCGAGCGGGGGGGCCGAGGGGATGAGCAGTTCTTC,CASNFERGGRGDEQFF
TRBV7-9,TRBJ1-1,NA,NA,TGTGCCAGCAGCTTAGTCCAGAGAGGGAACACTGAAGCTTTCTTT,CASSLVQRGNTEAFF
TRBV7-2,TRBJ1-2,NA,TRBD1,TGTGCCAGCGCCCCCGGGACAGCCCTACAAAGGGACACCTTC,CASAPGTALQRDTF
TRBV7-8,TRBJ2-5,many,TRBD1,TGTGCCAGCAGCCCCAAACGTCCCGGGACAGGGACCCCAGGGACCCAGTACTTC,CASSPKRPGTGTPGTQYF
TRBV14,TRBJ1-2,NA,NA,TGTGCCAGCAGCCAAGATCCGGGTCTCGTCTATGGCTACACCTTC,CASSQDPGLVYGYTF
TRBV5-6,TRBJ1-2,once,TRBD1,TGTGCCAGCAGCTTGCGTGGGACAGGGCTCGGCTACACCTTC,CASSLRGTGLGYTF
TRBV3-1/TRBV3-2,TRBJ2-7,NA,NA,TGTGCCAGCAGCCAAACTAGCCTCTACGAGCAGTACTTC,CASSQTSLYEQYF
TRBV7-6,TRBJ1-1,NA,NA,TGTGCCAGCAGCCCAGAAGCGGGGAGATTAACTGAAGCTTTCTTT,CASSPEAGRLTEAFF
TRBV7-2,TRBJ2-2,NA,TRBD1,TGTGCCAGCAGCTTAAGGACGGACAGGGTTACCGGGGAGCTGTTTTTT,CASSLRTDRVTGELFF
TRBV27,TRBJ2-1,NA,TRBD2,TGTGCCAGCAGTTTCCGGGGGGGCTCCTACAATGAGCAGTTCTTC,CASSFRGGSYNEQFF
TRBV3-1/TRBV3-2,TRBJ2-7,few,NA,TGTGCCAGCAGCCGGCGGCCCGAAACCTACGAGCAGTACTTC,CASSRRPETYEQYF
TRBV19,TRBJ1-1,NA,TRBD1,TGTGCCAGTTCCCCACAGGGGATGAACACTGAAGCTTTCTTT,CASSPQGMNTEAFF
TRBV6-1,TRBJ2-1,once,NA,TGTGCCAGCAGTGAAGCGCGCGGCTACAATGAGCAGTTCTTC,CASSEARGYNEQFF
TRBV6-2/TRBV6-3,TRBJ1-4,NA,NA,TGTGCCAGCAGTATCGGACACCTTGGTCTGAAAAAACTGTTTTTT,CASSIGHLGLKKLFF
TRBV5-1,TRBJ1-2,NA,NA,TGCGCCAGCAGCCCCGGGTTCCTGGGAGACTATGGCTACACCTTC,CASSPGFLGDYGYTF
TRBV12-3/TRBV12-4,TRBJ1-4,NA,NA,TGTGCCAGCAGTTTCAGGGAACGAAAACTGTTTTTT,CASSFRERKLFF
TRBV29-1,TRBJ2-3,NA,TRBD2,TGCAGCGTCCTCGGACTAGCGGTAGATACGCAGTATTTT,CSVLGLAVDTQYF
TRBV6-5,TRBJ1-1,NA,TRBD1,TGTGCCAGCAGTCCTCGACAGGGAGCTGAAGCTTTCTTT,CASSPRQGAEAFF
TRBV27,TRBJ2-1,NA,TRBD2,TGTGCCAGCAGTTCGGTAGCGGGTCTTAATGAGCAGTTCTTC,CASSSVAGLNEQFF
TRBV5-8,TRBJ1-6,few,NA,TGTGCCAGCGTACTTCGGGGGGGTTATAATTCACCCCTCCACTTT,CASVLRGGYNSPLHF
TRBV10-1,TRBJ1-5,NA,NA,TGCGCCAGCAGTGACGGTAATCAGCCCCAGCATTTT,CASSDGNQPQHF
TRBV2,TRBJ2-7,NA,TRBD2,TGTGCCAGCAGTGAAGCGCGGGGGGGGGCCTCCGAGCAGTACTTC,CASSEARGGASEQYF
TRBV6-5,TRBJ2-5,NA,TRBD1,TGTGCCAGCAGTTTCCAGGGGGCCTCTATCCAAGAGACCCAGTACTTC,CASSFQGASIQETQYF
TRBV7-9,TRBJ1-2,NA,NA,TGTGCCAGCAGCTTAGGGCCTCAATACACCTTC,CASSLGPQYTF
TRBV7-8,TRBJ2-7,once,NA,TGTGCCAGCAGCTTACGAGACAGGAGCTCCTACGAGCAGTACTTC,CASSLRDRSSYEQYF
TRBV3-1/TRBV3-2,TRBJ1-3,NA,NA,TGTGCCAGCAGCCAAGTGTTGGCAGGGCCAAACACCATATATTTT,CASSQVLAGPNTIYF
TRBV30,TRBJ2-2,NA,TRBD2,TGTGCCTGGAGTGTAAGTCCTCTTGCGGGAGCGGACACCGGGGAGCTGTTTTTT,CAWSVSPLAGADTGELFF
TRBV6-1,TRBJ1-1,NA,NA,TGTGCCAGCAGTGAAACAGTTAACACTGAAGCTTTCTTT,CASSETVNTEAFF
TRBV28,TRBJ2-7,NA,NA,TGTGCCAGCAGACCCACTAGCTCCTTATACGAGCAGTACTTC,CASRPTSSLYEQYF
TRBV30,TRBJ1-1,NA,NA,TGTGCCTGGGACAGCCCCCGCGATGAAGCTTTCTTT,CAWDSPRDEAFF
TRBV29-1,TRBJ2-7,NA,NA,TGCAGCGTTGAAAATGACGGGTACGAGCAGTACTTC,CSVENDGYEQYF
TRBV6-5,TRBJ1-2,NA,NA,TGTGCCAGCAGTTGGACGGACAGAAACTATGGCTACACCTTC,CASSWTDRNYGYTF
TRBV27,TRBJ2-1,NA,NA,TGTGCCAGCAGTTTCGGGAGTGGGGTCGGTGAGCAGTTCTTC,CASSFGSGVGEQFF
TRBV7-3,TRBJ2-2,NA,TRBD2,TGTGCCAGCAGCTTGGGGACTAGCGCCGGAACCGGGGAGCTGTTTTTT,CASSLGTSAGTGELFF
TRBV4-1,TRBJ2-1,once,TRBD2,TGCGCCAGCAGCCATCTCGGACTAGCGGAGAGGTGGGATGAGCAGTTCTTC,CASSHLGLAERWDEQFF
TRBV6-5,TRBJ2-7,NA,NA,TGTGCCAGCAGTCTCCGAGTGGGCCCCTTCGACGAGCAGTACTTC,CASSLRVGPFDEQYF
TRBV5-1,TRBJ2-3,NA,TRBD2,TGCGCCAGCAGCCGATCGGCGGGAGTAGATCTAGATACGCAGTATTTT,CASSRSAGVDLDTQYF
TRBV4-2,TRBJ2-1,once,TRBD2,TGTGCCAGCAGCCAAGGAAGAGGACTAGCCTCAGATGAGCAGTTCTTC,CASSQGRGLASDEQFF
TRBV7-9,TRBJ2-2,NA,TRBD2,TGTGCCAGCAGCCGGACTAGCGGAAACACCGGGGAGCTGTTTTTT,CASSRTSGNTGELFF
TRBV5-4,TRBJ2-2,NA,NA,TGTGCCAGCAGCATGACAGGAACCGGGGAGCTGTTTTTT,CASSMTGTGELFF
TRBV25-1,TRBJ2-7,NA,TRBD2,TGTGCCAGCAGTGACAGCGGGGACTATTTAACCTACGAGCAGTACTTC,CASSDSGDYLTYEQYF
TRBV5-8,TRBJ2-1,NA,TRBD2,TGTGCCAGCAGCTTGGAAGGGGGTCTGGGACTAGCGGATTACAATGAGCAGTTCTTC,CASSLEGGLGLADYNEQFF
TRBV28,TRBJ2-7,NA,NA,TGTGCCAGCAGTCCCCTTCCCGGGAGTCATACCTACGAGCAGTACTTC,CASSPLPGSHTYEQYF
TRBV3-1/TRBV3-2,TRBJ2-7,NA,NA,TGTGCCAGCAGCCAAGAGGTGCAGGGAAGCGAGCAGTACTTC,CASSQEVQGSEQYF
TRBV15,TRBJ1-1,NA,NA,TGTGCCACCAGCAGGGGAACAGGTTATGAAGCTTTCTTT,CATSRGTGYEAFF
TRBV24-1,TRBJ1-2,NA,NA,TGTGCCACCAGTGATTTTTTGACAACCGATTCAAACTATGGCTACACCTTC,CATSDFLTTDSNYGYTF
TRBV4-3,TRBJ1-4,few,NA,TGCGCCAGCAGCCGAGGGGCAGGGCAGGGAGGTGAAAAACTGTTTTTT,CASSRGAGQGGEKLFF